The 5 T cell receptor beta chains listed next were all sequenced from one sample in a study of lymphopenia after photon versus proton radiotherapy. Sequenced by immunoSEQ multiplex PCR; TCRdb stores in-frame clones only, minus some. The sample gives about 65,000 clones, around 86% of which show up once; 10% to 11% is in the top ten. The sample here was peripheral blood, taken from a patient treated with proton-based radiotherapy. The receptors shown here come from a man older than 75 with esophageal cancer.

The chain couples TRBV4-1 to TRBJ1-2; possible D gene TRBD1, 5 bases. Germline V gene sequence: CDR1 MGHRA, CDR2 YSYEKL. V lost 5 bases to trimming and J lost 6 bases, with 19 bases between them. The CDR3 length is 15 residues. The CDR3 nucleotides are TGCGCCAGCAGCGAAGTGGGGCGACAGAGCCATGGCTACACCTTC. It encodes CASSEVGRQSHGYTF.

This sequence joins TRBV11-2 and TRBJ1-2, with D hard to call. The V gene's germline CDR1 is SGHAT and CDR2 FQNNGV. This CDR3 is 15 amino acids long. The germline V and J ends were trimmed by 1 base and 4 bases, with 13 bases remaining between them. In DNA form, the CDR3 reads TGTGCCAGCAGCTTAGGTCGCGGGCCCAGCTATGGCTACACCTTC. The encoded protein is CASSLGRGPSYGYTF.

The J gene is TRBJ1-2, the V gene TRBV7-2; perhaps TRBD1 as D (6 bases). Germline CDR1 SGHTA, CDR2 FQGNSA. The CDR3 sequence is 15 residues long. V lost 5 bases and J lost 8, with 21 bases in between. CDR3 region: CASSPRGGAHRGYTF. In DNA, the CDR3 is TGTGCCAGCAGCCCTCGGGGGGGGGCGCATCGAGGCTACACCTTC. The whole variable domain, filled in from reference TRBV7-2 and TRBJ1-2, reads GAGVSQSPSNKVTEKGKDVELRCDPISGHTALYWYRQSLGQGLEFLIYFQGNSAPDKSGLPSDRFSAERTGGSVSTLTIQRTQQEDSAVYLCASSPRGGAHRGYTFGSGTRLTVV.

The chain is built from TRBV19 and TRBJ1-2, with 10 bases aligning to TRBD1. With 7 bases clipped from V and 3 bases from J, the junction kept 5 bases outside the gene matches. The CDR3 length is 14 residues. Germline V gene lookup returns CDR1 LNHDA and CDR2 SQIVND (reference sequence). The CDR3 loop is CASTFGQGDYGYTF. The CDR3 bases are TGTGCCAGTACATTTGGACAGGGGGACTATGGCTACACCTTC.

The chain links TRBV19 to TRBJ2-2; no reliable D call. V shed 4 bases and J shed 2 bases, with 11 bases lying between them. This CDR3 is built from 15 residues. In germline, CDR1 is LNHDA, CDR2 SQIVND (reference sequence). The CDR3 is CASSSRGRNTGELFF. The DNA of the CDR3 is TGTGCCAGTAGTAGCCGTGGAAGAAACACCGGGGAGCTGTTTTTT.